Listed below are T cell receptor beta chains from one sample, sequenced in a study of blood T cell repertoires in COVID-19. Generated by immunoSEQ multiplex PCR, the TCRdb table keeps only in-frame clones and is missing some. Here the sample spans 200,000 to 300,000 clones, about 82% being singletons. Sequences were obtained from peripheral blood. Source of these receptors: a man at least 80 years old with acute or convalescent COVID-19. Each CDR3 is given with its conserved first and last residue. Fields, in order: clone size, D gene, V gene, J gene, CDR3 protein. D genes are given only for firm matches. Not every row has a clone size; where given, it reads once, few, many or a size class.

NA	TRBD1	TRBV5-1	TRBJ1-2	CASSPGRHQGAAAQGYTF
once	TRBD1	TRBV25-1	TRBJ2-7	CASSEFGQGEQYF
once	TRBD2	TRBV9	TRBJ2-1	CASSLGVAGVAEQFF
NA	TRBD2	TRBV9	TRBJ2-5	CASRRTLAGGETQYF
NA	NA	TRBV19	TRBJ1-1	CASSISRRGTEAFF
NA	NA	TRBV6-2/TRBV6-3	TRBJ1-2	CASSSHRDGYTF
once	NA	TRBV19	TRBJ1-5	CASRYGGGQPQHF
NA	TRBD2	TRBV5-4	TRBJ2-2	CASSLESGGTGELFF
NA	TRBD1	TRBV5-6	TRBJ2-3	CASSLVGQGVTDTQYF
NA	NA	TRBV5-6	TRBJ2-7	CASSHSYRDLQYF
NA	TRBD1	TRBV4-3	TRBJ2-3	CASSQKATGAFRDTQYF
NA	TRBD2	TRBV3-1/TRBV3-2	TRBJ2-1	CASSPSGGAVSYNEQFF
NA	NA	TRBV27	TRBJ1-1	CASSFRQVNTEAFF
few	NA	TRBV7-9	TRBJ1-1	CASSPNPGNTEAFF
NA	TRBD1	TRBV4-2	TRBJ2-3	CASSQEARGPGTDTQYF
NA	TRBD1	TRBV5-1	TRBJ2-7	CASTPGQGVYEQYF
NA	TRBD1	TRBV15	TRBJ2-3	CATSSGTALDTQYF
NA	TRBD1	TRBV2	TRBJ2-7	CASSPRGGPYEQYF
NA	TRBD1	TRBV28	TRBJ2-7	CASTPGQGAPNVLEQYF
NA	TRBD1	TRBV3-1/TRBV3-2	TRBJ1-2	CASSGTGTYGYTF
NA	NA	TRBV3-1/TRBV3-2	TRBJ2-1	CASSQEVRVGEQFF
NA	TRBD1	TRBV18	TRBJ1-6	CASSYRGDNSPLHF
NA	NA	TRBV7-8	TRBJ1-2	CASRPQSGMGGYTF
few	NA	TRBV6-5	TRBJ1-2	CASSSQGAVYGYTF
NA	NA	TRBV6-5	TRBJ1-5	CASSYTTGINQPQHF
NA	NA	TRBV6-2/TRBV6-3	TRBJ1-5	CASSYEGGGVTTQHF
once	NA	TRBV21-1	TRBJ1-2	CASSKIHQGNYGYTF
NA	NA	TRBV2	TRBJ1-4	CASSLNGGGNEKLFF
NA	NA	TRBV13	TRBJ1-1	CASSLRPGIEAFF
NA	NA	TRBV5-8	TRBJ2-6	CASSPLGSPSGANVLTF
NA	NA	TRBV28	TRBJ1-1	CASSLRRNTEAFF
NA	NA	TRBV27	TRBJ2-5	CASSLYSGSPQETQYF
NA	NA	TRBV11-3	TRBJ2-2	CASSLFVSAGELFF
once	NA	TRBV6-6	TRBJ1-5	CASSSASGWVQPQHF
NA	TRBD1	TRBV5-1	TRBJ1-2	CASSGIGQGKYYGYTF
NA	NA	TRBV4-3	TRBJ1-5	CASSRTRGVDQPQHF
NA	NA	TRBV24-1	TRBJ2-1	CATSDAQGIAYNEQFF
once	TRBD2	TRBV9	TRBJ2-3	CASSVELSGRGRTDTQYF
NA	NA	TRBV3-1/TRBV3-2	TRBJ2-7	CASSQRGPEQYF
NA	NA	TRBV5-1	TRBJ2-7	CASSPGGVVSYEQYF
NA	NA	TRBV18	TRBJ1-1	CASSAVNTEAFF
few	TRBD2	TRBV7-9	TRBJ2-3	CASSVPSGTTDTQYF
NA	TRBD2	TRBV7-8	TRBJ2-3	CASSFYGGVDTDTQYF
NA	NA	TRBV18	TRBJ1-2	CASSPYGSPGYGYTF
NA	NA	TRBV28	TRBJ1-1	CASTAGRYEAFF
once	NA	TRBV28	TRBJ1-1	CASSLIQGLAEAFF
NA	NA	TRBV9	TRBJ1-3	CASSVGTARGSGNTIYF
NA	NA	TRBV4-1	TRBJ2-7	CASSKAENSREQYF
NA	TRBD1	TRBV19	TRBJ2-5	CASSIRRTGQETQYF
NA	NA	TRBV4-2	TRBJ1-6	CASSQLGQGNSPLHF
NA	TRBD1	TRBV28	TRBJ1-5	CASSFRQGARQPQHF
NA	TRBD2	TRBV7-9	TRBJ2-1	CASSLTSGDYNEQFF